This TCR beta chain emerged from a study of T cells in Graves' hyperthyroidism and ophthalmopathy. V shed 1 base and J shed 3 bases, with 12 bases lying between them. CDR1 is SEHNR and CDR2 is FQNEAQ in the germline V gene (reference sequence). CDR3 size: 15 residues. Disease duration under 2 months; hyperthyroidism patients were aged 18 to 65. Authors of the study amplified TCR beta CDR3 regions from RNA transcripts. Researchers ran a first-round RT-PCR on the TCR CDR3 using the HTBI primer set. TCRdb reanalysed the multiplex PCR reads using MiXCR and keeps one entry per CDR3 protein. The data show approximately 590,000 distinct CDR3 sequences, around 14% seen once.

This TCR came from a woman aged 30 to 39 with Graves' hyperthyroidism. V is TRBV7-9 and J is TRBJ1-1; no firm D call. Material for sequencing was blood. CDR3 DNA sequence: TGTGCCAGCAGCTTAGGGCCCAACCGGCACACTGAAGCTTTCTTT. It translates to CASSLGPNRHTEAFF.